The sequence of this T cell receptor (beta chain) was determined in a study of CD8+CD57+ T cells in acquired aplastic anemia. Turning to the study itself: The DNA of sorted CD4+ and CD8+ cells averaged roughly 3.2 ug.

V was pared by 1 base and J by 0 bases, with 8 bases of the junction left unmatched. CDR3 length: 20 residues. Germline-derived CDR1 and CDR2 are ENHRY and SYGVKD. Patients included in sequencing had previously demonstrated CD8+CD57+ cell expansion by flow cytometry. Untreated patients provided the blood samples, with no therapy given before sampling. Genomic DNA, the template, was used for profiling of the TCR beta VDJ and CDR3. TCRdb reprocessed the reads via MiXCR and lists one record per CDR3 protein. The sample consists of roughly 500,000 distinct CDR3 sequences, around 30% of them appearing once.

This TCR came from a human donor with aplastic anemia. The genes are TRBV10-3 and TRBJ2-1, with 14 bases lining up with TRBD2. The source material was sorted CD4+, CD8+, or CD8+CD57+ T cells (not recorded which) from PBMCs. CDR3 loop: CAISELWTSGGMSSYNEQFF. The CDR3 DNA reads TGTGCCATCAGTGAGTTATGGACTAGCGGGGGGATGAGCTCCTACAATGAGCAGTTCTTC.